What follows are 18 T cell receptor beta chains derived from one specimen sequenced in a study of T cells in Graves' hyperthyroidism and ophthalmopathy. Amplified TCR beta CDR3 regions derived from RNA transcripts. Using the HTBI primer set, a first-round RT-PCR was run on the TCR CDR3. One entry per CDR3 protein results from TCRdb running MiXCR on the multiplex PCR reads. Counted here are 690,000 or so distinct CDR3 sequences, under 20% occurring once; the ten biggest clones make up approximately 16%. The sequenced material came from blood. The receptor source for this set is a woman aged 50 to 65 with Graves' hyperthyroidism that later progressed to Graves' ophthalmopathy.

This CDR3 is CASSQDLGQGISGANVLTF. DNA of the CDR3: TGTGCCAGCAGCCAAGATCTGGGGCAGGGTATTTCTGGGGCCAACGTCCTGACTTTC. The chain links TRBV3-1 to TRBJ2-6; D is perhaps TRBD1 (5 bases). The V and J ends lost 0 bases and 1 base respectively, with 16 bases between them. This CDR3 has 19 residues. The V gene's germline CDR1 is LGHDT and CDR2 YNNKEL (reference sequence).

The chain couples TRBV15 to TRBJ2-1, with 8 bases matching TRBD2. Per germline, CDR1 LNHNV and CDR2 YYDKDF (reference sequence). The length of the CDR3 is 13 residues. J lost 10 bases, V lost 1 base, and 3 bases had no gene match. For the CDR3, the DNA is TGTGCCACCAGCAGAGCAGCGGGAGAGGAGCAGTTCTTC. Protein sequence: CATSRAAGEEQFF.

This clonotype came up a few times. The chain recombines TRBV5-6 with TRBJ1-6, with TRBD1 matching over 10 bases. Germline lookup yields CDR1 SGHDT and CDR2 YYEEEE. The CDR3 loop spans 16 amino acids. With 4 bases clipped from V and 2 bases from J, the junction kept 3 bases outside the gene matches. The CDR3 reads CASSRGQGAYNSPLHF. The CDR3 nucleotides read TGTGCCAGCAGCCGCGGACAGGGGGCCTATAATTCACCCCTCCACTTT.

The J gene is TRBJ2-7, the V gene TRBV7-3, with D perhaps TRBD1 (5 bases). Deletions cut 3 bases from V and 7 bases from J, with 16 bases between. The CDR3 totals 14 residues. In germline, CDR1 is SGHTA, CDR2 FQGTGA. CDR3 in DNA: TGTGCCAGCAGCTTGGGGCAGGCTACAAGTGAGCAGTACTTC. This gives the protein CASSLGQATSEQYF.

The J gene is TRBJ1-3, the V gene TRBV7-2; possibly TRBD1 for D (5 bases). Germline CDR1 reads SGHTA; CDR2 reads FQGNSA. The CDR3 consists of 17 residues. Trimming took off 0 bases at V and 0 bases at J, with 12 bases between the two ends. For the CDR3, the DNA is TGTGCCAGCAGCTTAGCATCGGGACCGAGCTCTGGAAACACCATATATTTT. Translated: CASSLASGPSSGNTIYF.

This clonotype has only a few counts. V gene TRBV6-5 combines with J gene TRBJ2-6; perhaps TRBD2 as D (5 bases). Germline V gene lookup returns CDR1 MNHEY and CDR2 SVGAGI. Trimming took off 2 bases at V and 2 bases at J, with 16 bases between the two ends. This CDR3 spans 18 amino acids. The CDR3 region is CASSYGGLSQAGANVLTF. The CDR3, as DNA: TGTGCCAGCAGTTACGGAGGACTCTCCCAGGCTGGGGCCAACGTCCTGACTTTC.

This clonotype showed up many times. The chain has TRBV12-3 or TRBV12-4 and TRBJ2-3; a possible D gene is TRBD2 (5 bases). The CDR3 totals 12 residues. Between the trimmed V and J ends, which lost 6 bases and 2 bases, there was a span of 6 bases. Here the CDR3 DNA reads TGTGCCAGCAGACTAGACACAGATACGCAGTATTTT. Translating gives CASRLDTDTQYF.

In its sample, this clonotype was seen many times. The chain carries TRBV11-3 and TRBJ1-2; D gene unclear. With 2 bases removed from V and 6 bases from J, the gap between germline ends came to 7 bases. The CDR3 contains 12 residues. The germline gives CDR1 SGHNT, CDR2 YENEEA. The CDR3 sequence: CASSLSGDGYTF. CDR3 nucleotides: TGTGCCAGCAGCTTATCGGGAGATGGCTACACCTTC.

This clonotype has a handful of counts. As DNA, the CDR3 is TGTGCCAGCAGCGTCTTTAGCGGGGGGCCCGGAGATACGCAGTATTTT. Amino acids: CASSVFSGGPGDTQYF. The J gene is TRBJ2-3, the V gene TRBV9, with TRBD2 identical over 10 bases. This CDR3 has 16 amino acids. Trimming at V came to 2 bases and at J to 5 bases, leaving 8 bases not matched to a gene. Looked up from germline, CDR1 is SGDLS and CDR2 is YYNGEE.

This clonotype came up a few times. The CDR3 loop is CAISEGMNTEAFF. The CDR3 DNA reads as TGTGCCATCAGTGAGGGCATGAACACTGAAGCTTTCTTT. J is TRBJ1-1 and V is TRBV10-3; no reliable D call. V was shortened by 2 bases and J by 0 bases, with 4 bases between the two germline ends. Germline lookup yields CDR1 ENHRY and CDR2 SYGVKD. The CDR3 covers 13 residues.

This chain connects TRBV7-8 to TRBJ1-3; TRBD1 is a possible D gene (6 bases). Germline CDR1 and CDR2: SGHVS and FQNEAQ. This CDR3 has 19 amino acids. V lost 0 bases, J lost 3 bases, and 21 bases lay in between. The CDR3 sequence: CASSLALPKGGLSGNTIYF. The DNA of the CDR3 is TGTGCCAGCAGCTTAGCGCTGCCGAAAGGGGGATTGAGTGGAAACACCATATATTTT.

The genes are TRBV18 and TRBJ2-4, with unresolved D. V was pared by 2 bases and J by 6 bases, with 11 bases between. Germline V lookup: CDR1 KGHSH, CDR2 LQKENI. This CDR3 contains 14 residues. CDR3 bases: TGTGCCAGCTCACCAGAGGACGGCACAAACATTCAGTACTTC. It translates to CASSPEDGTNIQYF.

This clonotype was seen at least ten times. V usage is TRBV2 and J usage is TRBJ1-5; 10 bases line up with TRBD1. This CDR3 has 14 amino acids. With V trimmed by 4 bases and J by 9 bases, 6 bases remained unmatched. The germline V gene encodes CDR1 SNHLY and CDR2 FYNNEI. Written as DNA, the CDR3 is TGTGCCAGCAGTGGCGACAGGGGGCACGGGCCCCAGCATTTT. The encoded protein is CASSGDRGHGPQHF. The full variable domain, rest sourced from reference TRBV2 and TRBJ1-5, is EPEVTQTPSHQVTQMGQEVILRCVPISNHLYFYWYRQILGQKVEFLVSFYNNEISEKSEIFDDQFSVERPDGSNFTLKIRSTKLEDSAMYFCASSGDRGHGPQHFGDGTRLSIL.

The chain combines TRBV7-3 with TRBJ2-3; 8 nucleotides line up with TRBD2. This CDR3 region has 16 residues. Germline V gene data show CDR1 as SGHTA and CDR2 as FQGTGA. The trim removed 1 base at V and 4 bases at J, leaving 7 bases unmatched. CDR3 sequence: CASSLMGAGVADTQYF. The CDR3 DNA reads as TGTGCCAGCAGCTTAATGGGAGCGGGAGTTGCAGATACGCAGTATTTT.

This clonotype was seen once. The chain carries TRBV6-2 or TRBV6-3 and TRBJ1-2; D unclear. CDR3 size: 17 residues. CDR1 is MNHEY, CDR2 SVGEGT, per germline. Trimming shortened V by 5 bases and J by 7 bases, and 26 bases separated the two germline ends. The DNA of the CDR3 is TGTGCCAGCAGTCCAGTCCTATTTGTCGCGGGTTTCGGTGGCTACACCTTC. This sequence encodes CASSPVLFVAGFGGYTF.

The V and J genes are TRBV20-1 and TRBJ1-6, with a possible D match to TRBD1 (5 bases). Between the trimmed V and J ends, which lost 6 bases and 7 bases, there was a span of 13 bases. Germline values: CDR1 DFQATT, CDR2 SNEGSKA (reference sequence). This CDR3 is built from 13 residues. The CDR3 DNA sequence: TGCAGTGCCAGACCCAGGGAGAATTCACCCCTCCACTTT. Protein sequence: CSARPRENSPLHF.

The sample holds a few counts of this clonotype. The gene calls are TRBV7-9 and TRBJ1-2; D is possibly TRBD1 (5 bases). This CDR3 region has 13 residues. Between the trimmed V and J ends, which lost 8 bases and 3 bases, there was a span of 13 bases. Germline CDR1 is SEHNR and CDR2 is FQNEAQ (reference sequence). This CDR3 is CASRGTTYYGYTF. CDR3 DNA sequence: TGTGCCAGCCGCGGGACGACTTACTATGGCTACACCTTC.

The table lists this clonotype with a few counts. This chain links TRBV6-1 with TRBJ1-1; tentatively, D is TRBD1 (5 bases). Trimming took off 6 bases at V and 1 base at J, with 9 bases between the two ends. Looked up from germline, CDR1 is MNHNS and CDR2 is SASEGT. The CDR3 length is 13 residues. In DNA, the CDR3 is TGTGCCAGCAGAGGGGACCCGAACACTGAAGCTTTCTTT. Amino acid sequence: CASRGDPNTEAFF.